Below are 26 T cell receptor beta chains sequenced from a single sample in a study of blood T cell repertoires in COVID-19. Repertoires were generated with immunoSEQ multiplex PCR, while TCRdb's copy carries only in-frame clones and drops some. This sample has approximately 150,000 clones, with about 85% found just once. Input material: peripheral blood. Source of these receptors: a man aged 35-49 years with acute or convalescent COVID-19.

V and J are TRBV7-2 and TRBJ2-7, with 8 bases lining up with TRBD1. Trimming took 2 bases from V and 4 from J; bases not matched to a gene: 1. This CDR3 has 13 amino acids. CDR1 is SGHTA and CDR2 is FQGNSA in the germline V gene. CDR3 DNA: TGTGCCAGCAGCTTACGACAGGGGTACGAGCAGTACTTC. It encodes CASSLRQGYEQYF.

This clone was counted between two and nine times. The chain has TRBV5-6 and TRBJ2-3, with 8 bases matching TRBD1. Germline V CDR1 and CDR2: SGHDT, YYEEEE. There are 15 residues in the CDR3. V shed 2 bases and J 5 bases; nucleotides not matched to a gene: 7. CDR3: CASSFPDRAGDTQYF. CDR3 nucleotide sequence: TGTGCCAGCAGCTTCCCGGACAGGGCAGGAGATACGCAGTATTTT.

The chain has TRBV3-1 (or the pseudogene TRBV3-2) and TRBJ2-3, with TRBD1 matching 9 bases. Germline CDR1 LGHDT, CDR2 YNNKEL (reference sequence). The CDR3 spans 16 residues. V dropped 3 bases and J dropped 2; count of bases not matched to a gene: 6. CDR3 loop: CASSQGQGSPTDTQYF. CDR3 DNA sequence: TGTGCCAGCAGCCAGGGACAGGGAAGCCCCACAGATACGCAGTATTTT.

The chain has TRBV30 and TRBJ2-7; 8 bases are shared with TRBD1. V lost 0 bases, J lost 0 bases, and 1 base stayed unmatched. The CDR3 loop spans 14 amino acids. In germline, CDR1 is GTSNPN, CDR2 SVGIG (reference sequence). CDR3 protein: CAWSVGTGSYEQYF. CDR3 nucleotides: TGTGCCTGGAGTGTCGGGACAGGCTCCTACGAGCAGTACTTC.

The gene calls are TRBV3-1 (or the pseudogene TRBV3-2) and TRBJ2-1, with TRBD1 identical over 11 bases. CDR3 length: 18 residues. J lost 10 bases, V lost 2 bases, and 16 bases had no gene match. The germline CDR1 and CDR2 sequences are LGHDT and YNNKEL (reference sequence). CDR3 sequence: CASSQWDRGVAGSAEQFF. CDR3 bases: TGTGCCAGCAGCCAATGGGACAGGGGGGTAGCGGGGTCCGCAGAGCAGTTCTTC.

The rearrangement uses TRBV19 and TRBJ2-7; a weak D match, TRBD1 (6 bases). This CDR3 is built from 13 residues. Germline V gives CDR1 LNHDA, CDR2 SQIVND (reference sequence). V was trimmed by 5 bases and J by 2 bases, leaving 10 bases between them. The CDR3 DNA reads TGTGCCAGTAGTTACAGGGTGGCCTACGAGCAGTACTTC. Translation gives CASSYRVAYEQYF.

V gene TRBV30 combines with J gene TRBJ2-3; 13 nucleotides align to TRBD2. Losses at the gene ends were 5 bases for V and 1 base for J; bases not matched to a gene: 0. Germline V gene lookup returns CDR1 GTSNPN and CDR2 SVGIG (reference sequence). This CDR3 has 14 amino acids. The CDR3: CAWGLAGGTDTQYF. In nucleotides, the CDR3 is TGTGCCTGGGGACTAGCGGGGGGCACAGATACGCAGTATTTT. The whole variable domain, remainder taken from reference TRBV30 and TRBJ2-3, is SQTIHQWPATLVQPVGSPLSLECTVEGTSNPNLYWYRQAAGRGLQLLFYSVGIGQISSEVPQNLSASRPQDRQFILSSKKLLLSDSGFYLCAWGLAGGTDTQYFGPGTRLTVL.

This CDR3 reads CASSAQRGVDTGELFF. The CDR3, as DNA: TGTGCCAGCAGCGCTCAGCGGGGGGTCGACACCGGGGAGCTGTTTTTT. The genes are TRBV7-3 and TRBJ2-2; 9 bases are a match to TRBD2. Germline CDR1 and CDR2: SGHTA and FQGTGA. V lost 5 bases, J lost 3 bases, and 7 bases stayed unmatched. The length of the CDR3 is 16 residues.

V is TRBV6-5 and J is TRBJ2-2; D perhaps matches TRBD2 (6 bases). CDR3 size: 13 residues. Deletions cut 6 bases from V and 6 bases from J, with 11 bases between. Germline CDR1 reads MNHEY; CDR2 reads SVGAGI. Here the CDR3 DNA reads TGTGCCAGCAGGAAGGGAGGCGCCGGGGAGCTGTTTTTT. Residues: CASRKGGAGELFF.

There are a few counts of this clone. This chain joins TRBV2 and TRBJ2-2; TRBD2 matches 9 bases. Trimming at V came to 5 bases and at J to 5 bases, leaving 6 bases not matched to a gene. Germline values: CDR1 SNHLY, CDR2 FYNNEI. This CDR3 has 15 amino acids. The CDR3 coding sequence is TGTGCCAGCAGTTCACCTAGCGGGAAGACCGGGGAGCTGTTTTTT. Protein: CASSSPSGKTGELFF.

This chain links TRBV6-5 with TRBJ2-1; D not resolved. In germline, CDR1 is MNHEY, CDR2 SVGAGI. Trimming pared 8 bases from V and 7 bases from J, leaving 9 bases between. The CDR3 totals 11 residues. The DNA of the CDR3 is TGTGCCAGCCGACAAGAGAATGAGCAGTTCTTC. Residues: CASRQENEQFF.

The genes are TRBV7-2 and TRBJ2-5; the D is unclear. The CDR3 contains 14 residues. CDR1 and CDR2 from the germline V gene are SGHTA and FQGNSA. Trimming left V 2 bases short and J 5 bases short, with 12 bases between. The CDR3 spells CASSLKWFGETQYF. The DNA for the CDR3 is TGTGCCAGCAGCTTAAAGTGGTTCGGGGAGACCCAGTACTTC.

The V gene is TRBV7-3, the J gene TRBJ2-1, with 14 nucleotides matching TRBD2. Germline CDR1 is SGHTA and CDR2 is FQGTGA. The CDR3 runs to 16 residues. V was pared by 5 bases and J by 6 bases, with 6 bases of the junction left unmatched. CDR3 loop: CASSPRLAGGFNEQFF. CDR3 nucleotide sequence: TGTGCCAGCAGCCCTCGACTAGCGGGGGGGTTCAATGAGCAGTTCTTC. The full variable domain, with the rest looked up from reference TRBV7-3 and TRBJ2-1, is GAGVSQTPSNKVTEKGKYVELRCDPISGHTALYWYRQSLGQGPEFLIYFQGTGAADDSGLPNDRFFAVRPEGSVSTLKIQRTERGDSAVYLCASSPRLAGGFNEQFFGPGTRLTVL.

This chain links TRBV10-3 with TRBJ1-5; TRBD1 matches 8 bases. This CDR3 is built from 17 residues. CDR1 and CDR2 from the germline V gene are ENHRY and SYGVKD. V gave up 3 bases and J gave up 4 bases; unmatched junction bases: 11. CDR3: CAISDEGVDRANQPQHF. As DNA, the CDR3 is TGTGCCATCAGTGATGAAGGGGTGGACAGGGCAAATCAGCCCCAGCATTTT.

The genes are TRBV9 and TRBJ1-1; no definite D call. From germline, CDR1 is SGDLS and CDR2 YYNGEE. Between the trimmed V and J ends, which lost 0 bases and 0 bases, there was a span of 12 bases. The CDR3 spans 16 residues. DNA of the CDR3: TGTGCCAGCAGCGTAGATCCTGGCAGGATGAACACTGAAGCTTTCTTT. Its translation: CASSVDPGRMNTEAFF. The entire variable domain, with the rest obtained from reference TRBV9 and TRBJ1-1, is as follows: DSGVTQTPKHLITATGQRVTLRCSPRSGDLSVYWYQQSLDQGLQFLIQYYNGEERAKGNILERFSAQQFPDLHSELNLSSLELGDSALYFCASSVDPGRMNTEAFFGQGTRLTVV.

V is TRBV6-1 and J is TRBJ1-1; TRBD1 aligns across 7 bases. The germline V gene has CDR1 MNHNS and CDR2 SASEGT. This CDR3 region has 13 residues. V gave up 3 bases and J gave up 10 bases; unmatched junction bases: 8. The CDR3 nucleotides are TGTGCCAGCAGTGAGAGGGACAGCTCGGGAGCTTTCTTT. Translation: CASSERDSSGAFF.

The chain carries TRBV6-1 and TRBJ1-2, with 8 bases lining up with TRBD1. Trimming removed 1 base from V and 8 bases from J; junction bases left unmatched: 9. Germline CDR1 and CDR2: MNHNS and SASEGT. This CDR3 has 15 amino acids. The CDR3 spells CASSEEDRALRGYTF. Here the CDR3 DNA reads TGTGCCAGCAGTGAAGAGGACAGGGCTCTTCGCGGCTACACCTTC.

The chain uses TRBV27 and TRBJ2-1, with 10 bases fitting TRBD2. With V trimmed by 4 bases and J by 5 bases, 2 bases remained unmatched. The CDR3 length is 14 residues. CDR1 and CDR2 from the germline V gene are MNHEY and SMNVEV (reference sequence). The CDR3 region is CASSWLAGDNEQFF. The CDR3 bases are TGTGCCAGCAGTTGGCTAGCGGGGGACAATGAGCAGTTCTTC.

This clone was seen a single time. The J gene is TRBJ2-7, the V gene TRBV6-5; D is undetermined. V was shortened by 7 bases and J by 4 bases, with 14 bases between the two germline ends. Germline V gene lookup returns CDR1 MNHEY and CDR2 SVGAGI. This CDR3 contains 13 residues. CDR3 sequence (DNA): TGTGCCAGCACTCCGCGGCTCGGTTACGAGCAGTACTTC. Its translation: CASTPRLGYEQYF.

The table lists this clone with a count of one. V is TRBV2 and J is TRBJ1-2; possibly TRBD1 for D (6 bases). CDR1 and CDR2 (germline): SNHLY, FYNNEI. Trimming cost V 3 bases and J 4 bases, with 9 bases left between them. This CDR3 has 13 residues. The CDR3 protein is CASSDPGAYGYTF. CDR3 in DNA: TGTGCCAGCAGTGACCCAGGGGCCTATGGCTACACCTTC.

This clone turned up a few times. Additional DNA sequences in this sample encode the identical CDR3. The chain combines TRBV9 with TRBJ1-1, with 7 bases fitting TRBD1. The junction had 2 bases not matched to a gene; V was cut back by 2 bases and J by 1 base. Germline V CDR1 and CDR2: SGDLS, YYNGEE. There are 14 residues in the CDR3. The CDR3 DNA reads TGTGCCAGCAGCGTCGGGACAGCGAACACTGAAGCTTTCTTT. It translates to CASSVGTANTEAFF.

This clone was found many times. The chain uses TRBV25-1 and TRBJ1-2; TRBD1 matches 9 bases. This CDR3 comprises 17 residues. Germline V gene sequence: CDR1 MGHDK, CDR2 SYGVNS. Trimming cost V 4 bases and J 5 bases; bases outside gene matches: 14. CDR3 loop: CASSAFSGTGSGYGYTF. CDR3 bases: TGTGCCAGCAGTGCCTTCTCCGGGACAGGGAGCGGGTATGGCTACACCTTC.

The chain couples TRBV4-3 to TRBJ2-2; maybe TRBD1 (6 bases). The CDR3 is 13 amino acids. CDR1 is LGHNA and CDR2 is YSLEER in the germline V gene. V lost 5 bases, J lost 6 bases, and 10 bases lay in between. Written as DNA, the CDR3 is TGCGCCAGCAGCACTACAGGGTCCGGGGAGCTGTTTTTT. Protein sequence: CASSTTGSGELFF.

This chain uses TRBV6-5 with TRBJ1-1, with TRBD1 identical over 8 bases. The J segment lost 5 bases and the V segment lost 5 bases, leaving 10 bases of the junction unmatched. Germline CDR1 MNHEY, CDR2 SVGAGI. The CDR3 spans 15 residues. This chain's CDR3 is CASSRPGQGRTEAFF. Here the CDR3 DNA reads TGTGCCAGCAGTCGACCCGGACAGGGAAGGACTGAAGCTTTCTTT.

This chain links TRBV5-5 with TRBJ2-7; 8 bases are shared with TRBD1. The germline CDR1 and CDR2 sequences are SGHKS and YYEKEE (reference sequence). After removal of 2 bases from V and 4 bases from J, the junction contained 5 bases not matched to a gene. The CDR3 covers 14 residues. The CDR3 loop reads CASSFPGQEYEQYF. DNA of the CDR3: TGTGCCAGCAGCTTCCCGGGACAGGAGTACGAGCAGTACTTC.

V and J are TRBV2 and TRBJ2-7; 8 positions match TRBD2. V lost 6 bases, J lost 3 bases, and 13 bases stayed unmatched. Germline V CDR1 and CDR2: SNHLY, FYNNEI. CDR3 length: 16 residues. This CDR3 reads CASSSGTRNAIYEQYF. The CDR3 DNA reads TGTGCCAGCAGCTCCGGGACTAGGAATGCTATCTACGAGCAGTACTTC.